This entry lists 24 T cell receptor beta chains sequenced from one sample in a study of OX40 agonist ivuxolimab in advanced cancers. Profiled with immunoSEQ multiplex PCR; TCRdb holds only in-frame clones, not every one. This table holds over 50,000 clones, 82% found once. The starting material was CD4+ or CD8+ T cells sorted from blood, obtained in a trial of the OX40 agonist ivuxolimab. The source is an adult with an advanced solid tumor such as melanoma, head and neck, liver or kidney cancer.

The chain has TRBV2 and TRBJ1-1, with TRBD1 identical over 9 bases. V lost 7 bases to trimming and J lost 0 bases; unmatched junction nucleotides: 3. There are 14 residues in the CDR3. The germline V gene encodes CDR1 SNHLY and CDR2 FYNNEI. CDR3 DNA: TGTGCCAGCAAAGGGGACAGGGTGAACACTGAAGCTTTCTTT. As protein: CASKGDRVNTEAFF.

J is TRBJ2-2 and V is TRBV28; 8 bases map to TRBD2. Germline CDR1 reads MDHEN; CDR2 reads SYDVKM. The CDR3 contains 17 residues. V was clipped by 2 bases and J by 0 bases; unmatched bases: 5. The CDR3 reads CASSLQLAASNTGELFF. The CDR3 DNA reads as TGTGCCAGCAGTTTACAACTAGCGGCCTCGAACACCGGGGAGCTGTTTTTT.

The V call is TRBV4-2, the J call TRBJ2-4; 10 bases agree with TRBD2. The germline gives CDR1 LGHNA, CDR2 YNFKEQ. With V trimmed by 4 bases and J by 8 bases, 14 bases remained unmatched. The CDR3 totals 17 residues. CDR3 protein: CASSLTTAASGSYIQYF. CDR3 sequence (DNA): TGTGCCAGCAGCCTTACGACGGCGGCTAGCGGGAGTTACATTCAGTACTTC.

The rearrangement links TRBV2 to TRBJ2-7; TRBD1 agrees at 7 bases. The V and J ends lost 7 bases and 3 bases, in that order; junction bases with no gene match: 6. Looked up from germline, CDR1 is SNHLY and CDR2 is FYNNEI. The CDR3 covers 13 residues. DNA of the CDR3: TGTGCCAGCACCCGGGACAGCATCTACGAGCAGTACTTC. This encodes CASTRDSIYEQYF.

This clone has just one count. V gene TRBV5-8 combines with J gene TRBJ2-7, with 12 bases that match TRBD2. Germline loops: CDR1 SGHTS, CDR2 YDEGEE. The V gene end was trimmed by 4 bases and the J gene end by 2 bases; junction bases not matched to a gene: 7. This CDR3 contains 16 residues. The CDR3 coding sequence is TGTGCCAGCAGCCCTGGGGGACTAGCGGGCGCCTACGAGCAGTACTTC. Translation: CASSPGGLAGAYEQYF.

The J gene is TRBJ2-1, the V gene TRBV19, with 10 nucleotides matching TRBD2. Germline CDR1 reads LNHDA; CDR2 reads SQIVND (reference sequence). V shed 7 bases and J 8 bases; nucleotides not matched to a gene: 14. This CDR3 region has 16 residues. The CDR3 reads CASTLAGDPSRDEQFF. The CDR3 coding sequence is TGTGCCAGTACCCTAGCGGGAGACCCCAGTCGGGATGAGCAGTTCTTC.

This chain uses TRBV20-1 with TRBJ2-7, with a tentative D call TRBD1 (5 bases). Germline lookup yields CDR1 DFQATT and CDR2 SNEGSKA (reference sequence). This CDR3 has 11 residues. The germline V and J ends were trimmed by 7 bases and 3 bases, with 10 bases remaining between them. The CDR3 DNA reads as TGCAGTGGGATTGACAGCTACGAGCAGTACTTC. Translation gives CSGIDSYEQYF.

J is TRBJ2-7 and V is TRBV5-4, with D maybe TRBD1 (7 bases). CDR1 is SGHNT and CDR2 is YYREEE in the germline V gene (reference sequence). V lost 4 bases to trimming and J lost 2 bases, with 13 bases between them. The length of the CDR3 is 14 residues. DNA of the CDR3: TGTGCCAGCAGCGGAGGGACAGATCCCTACGAGCAGTACTTC. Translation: CASSGGTDPYEQYF.

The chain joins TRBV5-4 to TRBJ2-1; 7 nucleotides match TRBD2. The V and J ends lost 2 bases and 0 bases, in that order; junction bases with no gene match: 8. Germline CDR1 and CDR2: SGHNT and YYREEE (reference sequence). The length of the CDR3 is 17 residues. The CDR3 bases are TGTGCCAGCAGCTTAGACGGGAGGCCTAGCTCCTACAATGAGCAGTTCTTC. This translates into CASSLDGRPSSYNEQFF.

The CDR3 bases are TGCGCCAGCAGCCAAGATTCAAGGACAGGGATGTTCGGCTACACCTTC. Residues: CASSQDSRTGMFGYTF. V is TRBV4-1 and J is TRBJ1-2; 8 bases line up with TRBD1. V dropped 0 bases and J dropped 8; count of bases not matched to a gene: 11. Germline lookup yields CDR1 MGHRA and CDR2 YSYEKL. The CDR3 consists of 16 residues.

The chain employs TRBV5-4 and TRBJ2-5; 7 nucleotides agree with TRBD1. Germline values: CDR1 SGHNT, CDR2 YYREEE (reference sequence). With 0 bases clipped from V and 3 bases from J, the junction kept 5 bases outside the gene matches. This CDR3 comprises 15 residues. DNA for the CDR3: TGTGCCAGCAGCTTGGTTTCGGGACAGAAAGAGACCCAGTACTTC. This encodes CASSLVSGQKETQYF.

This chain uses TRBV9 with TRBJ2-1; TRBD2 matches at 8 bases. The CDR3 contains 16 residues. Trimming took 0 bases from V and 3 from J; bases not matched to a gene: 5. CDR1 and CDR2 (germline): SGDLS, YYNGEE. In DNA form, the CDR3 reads TGTGCCAGCAGCGTAGATAGAACTAGCGGCTACAATGAGCAGTTCTTC. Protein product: CASSVDRTSGYNEQFF.

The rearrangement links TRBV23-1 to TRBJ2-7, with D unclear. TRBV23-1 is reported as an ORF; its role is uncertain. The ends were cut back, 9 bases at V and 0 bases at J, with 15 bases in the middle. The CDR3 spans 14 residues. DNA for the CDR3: TGCGCCAGTCAGATTCAGACAAACTCCTACGAGCAGTACTTC. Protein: CASQIQTNSYEQYF.

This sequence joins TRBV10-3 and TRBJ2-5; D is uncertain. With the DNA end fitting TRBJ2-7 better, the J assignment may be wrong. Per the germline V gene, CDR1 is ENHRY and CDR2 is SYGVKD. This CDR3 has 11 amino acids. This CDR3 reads CAISESNEQYF. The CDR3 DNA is TGTGCCATCAGTGAGTCAAACGAGCAGTACTTC.

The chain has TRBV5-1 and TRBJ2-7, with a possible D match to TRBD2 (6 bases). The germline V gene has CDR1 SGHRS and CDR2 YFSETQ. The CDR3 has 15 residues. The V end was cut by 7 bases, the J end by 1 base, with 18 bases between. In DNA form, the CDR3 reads TGCGCCAGCTCAACCGGGGGTCAGGCATCCTACGAGCAGTACTTC. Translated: CASSTGGQASYEQYF.

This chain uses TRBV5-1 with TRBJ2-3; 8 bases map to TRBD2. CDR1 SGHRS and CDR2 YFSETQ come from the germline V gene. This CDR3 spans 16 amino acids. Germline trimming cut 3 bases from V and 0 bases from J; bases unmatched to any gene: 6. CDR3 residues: CASSSRLAPSTDTQYF. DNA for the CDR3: TGCGCCAGCAGCTCAAGACTAGCGCCAAGCACAGATACGCAGTATTTT.

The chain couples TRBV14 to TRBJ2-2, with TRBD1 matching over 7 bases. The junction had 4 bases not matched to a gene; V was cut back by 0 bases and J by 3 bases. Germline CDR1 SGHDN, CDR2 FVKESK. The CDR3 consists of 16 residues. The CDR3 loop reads CASSQETGWDTGELFF. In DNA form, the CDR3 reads TGTGCCAGCAGCCAAGAGACAGGGTGGGACACCGGGGAGCTGTTTTTT.

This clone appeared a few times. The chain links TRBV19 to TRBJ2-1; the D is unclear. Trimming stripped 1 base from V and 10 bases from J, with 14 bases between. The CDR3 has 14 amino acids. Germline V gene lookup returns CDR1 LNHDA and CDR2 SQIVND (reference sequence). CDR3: CASSIGEASNEQFF. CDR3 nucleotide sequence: TGTGCCAGTAGTATAGGAGAGGCGTCTAACGAGCAGTTCTTC.

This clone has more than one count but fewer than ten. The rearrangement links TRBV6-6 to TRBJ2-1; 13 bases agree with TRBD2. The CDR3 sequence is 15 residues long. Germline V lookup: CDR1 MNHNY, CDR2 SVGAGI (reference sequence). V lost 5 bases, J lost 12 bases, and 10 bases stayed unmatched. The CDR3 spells CASSTTGLAGTLQFF. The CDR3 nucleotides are TGTGCCAGCAGTACCACGGGACTAGCGGGAACCTTGCAGTTCTTC.

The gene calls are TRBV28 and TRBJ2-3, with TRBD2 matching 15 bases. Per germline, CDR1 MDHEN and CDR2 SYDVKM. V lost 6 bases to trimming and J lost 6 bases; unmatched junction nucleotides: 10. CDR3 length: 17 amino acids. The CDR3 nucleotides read TGTGCCAGCAGCAAACCCGCCGGGACTAGCGGGAGGGATACGCAGTATTTT. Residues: CASSKPAGTSGRDTQYF.

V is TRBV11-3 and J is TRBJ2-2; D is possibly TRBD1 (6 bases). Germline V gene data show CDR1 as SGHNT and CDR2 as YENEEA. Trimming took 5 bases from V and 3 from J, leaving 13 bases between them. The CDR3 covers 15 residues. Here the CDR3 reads CASSKGPGDTGELFF. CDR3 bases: TGTGCCAGCAGCAAGGGTCCAGGGGACACCGGGGAGCTGTTTTTT.

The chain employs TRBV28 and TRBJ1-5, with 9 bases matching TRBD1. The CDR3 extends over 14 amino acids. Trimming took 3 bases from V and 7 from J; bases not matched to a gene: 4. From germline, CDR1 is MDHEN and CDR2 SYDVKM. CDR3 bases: TGTGCCAGCAGTTTGGGGACAGGGATGCAGCCCCAGCATTTT. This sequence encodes CASSLGTGMQPQHF.

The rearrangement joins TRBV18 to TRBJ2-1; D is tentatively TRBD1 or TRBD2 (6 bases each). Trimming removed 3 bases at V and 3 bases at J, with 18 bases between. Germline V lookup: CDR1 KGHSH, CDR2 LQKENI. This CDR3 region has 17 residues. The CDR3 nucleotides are TGTGCCAGCTCACCCGGCAGGGGAGGTGGTGGCTACAATGAGCAGTTCTTC. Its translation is CASSPGRGGGGYNEQFF.

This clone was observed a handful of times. The CDR3 nucleotides read TGTGCCAGCAGTTTTTGGGGGTCTGGTCGGGAAAAACTGTTTTTT. Translation: CASSFWGSGREKLFF. The genes are TRBV28 and TRBJ1-4; D may be TRBD1 (5 bases). This CDR3 has 15 residues. Germline V gene sequence: CDR1 MDHEN, CDR2 SYDVKM. With 3 bases removed from V and 8 bases from J, the gap between germline ends came to 16 bases.